This entry concerns a single TCR beta chain. This sample is part of a study of early T cells in non-severe SARS-CoV-2 infection. TCRdb processed the 5' RACE reads anew with MiXCR; each CDR3 protein has one entry. The sample lists roughly 20,000 distinct CDR3 sequences; 5% to 6% were seen once. Germline CDR1 is SGHTA and CDR2 is FQGTGA. The V segment lost 1 base and the J segment 1 base; nucleotides outside the gene matches: 0. The CDR3 length is 15 residues. The J gene is TRBJ2-3, the V gene TRBV7-3; 9 positions match TRBD2. The material sequenced was whole blood, taken at baseline. This sequence originates from an adult who was a healthcare worker with PCR-confirmed SARS-CoV-2 infection or an uninfected control (not recorded which). The CDR3 bases are TGTGCCAGCAGCTTAAGGACTAGCGGCACAGATACGCAGTATTTT. Protein: CASSLRTSGTDTQYF. Complete variable domain (other parts from reference TRBV7-3 and TRBJ2-3): GAGVSQTPSNKVTEKGKYVELRCDPISGHTALYWYRQSLGQGPEFLIYFQGTGAADDSGLPNDRFFAVRPEGSVSTLKIQRTERGDSAVYLCASSLRTSGTDTQYFGPGTRLTVL.